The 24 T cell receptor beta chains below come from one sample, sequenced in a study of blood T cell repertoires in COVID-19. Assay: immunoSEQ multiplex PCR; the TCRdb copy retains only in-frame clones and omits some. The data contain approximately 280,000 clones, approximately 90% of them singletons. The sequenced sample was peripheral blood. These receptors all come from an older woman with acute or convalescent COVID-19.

The CDR3 loop is CAWSPTSAYSYNEQFF. The DNA of the CDR3 is TGTGCCTGGAGTCCGACTAGCGCCTACTCCTACAATGAGCAGTTCTTC. The V gene is TRBV30, the J gene TRBJ2-1, with TRBD2 matching 8 bases. The CDR3 is made up of 16 amino acids. The germline V gene has CDR1 GTSNPN and CDR2 SVGIG (reference sequence). The ends lost 2 bases at V and 0 bases at J; junction bases unmatched: 6.

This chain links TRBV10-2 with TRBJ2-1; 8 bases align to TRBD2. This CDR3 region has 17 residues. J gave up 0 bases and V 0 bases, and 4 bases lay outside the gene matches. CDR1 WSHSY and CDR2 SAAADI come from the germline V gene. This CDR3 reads CASSESMSGSSYNEQFF. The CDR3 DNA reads TGCGCCAGCAGTGAGTCGATGAGCGGGAGCTCCTACAATGAGCAGTTCTTC.

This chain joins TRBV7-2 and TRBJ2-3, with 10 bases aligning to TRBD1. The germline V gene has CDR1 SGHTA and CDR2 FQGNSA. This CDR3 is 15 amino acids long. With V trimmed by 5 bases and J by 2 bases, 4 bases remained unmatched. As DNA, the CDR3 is TGTGCCAGCAGCCCGGACAGGGGGTTCACAGATACGCAGTATTTT. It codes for CASSPDRGFTDTQYF.

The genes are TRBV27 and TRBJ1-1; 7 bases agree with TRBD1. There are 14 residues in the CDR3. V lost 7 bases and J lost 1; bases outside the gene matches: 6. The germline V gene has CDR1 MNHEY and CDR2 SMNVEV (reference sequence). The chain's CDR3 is CASTPGTENTEAFF. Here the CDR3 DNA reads TGTGCCAGCACCCCGGGGACAGAGAACACTGAAGCTTTCTTT.

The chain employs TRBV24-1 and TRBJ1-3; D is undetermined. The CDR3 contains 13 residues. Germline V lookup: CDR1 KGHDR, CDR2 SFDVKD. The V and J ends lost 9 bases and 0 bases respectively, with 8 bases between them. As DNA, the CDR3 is TGTGCCACCCCGGAGGGCTCTGGAAACACCATATATTTT. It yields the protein CATPEGSGNTIYF.

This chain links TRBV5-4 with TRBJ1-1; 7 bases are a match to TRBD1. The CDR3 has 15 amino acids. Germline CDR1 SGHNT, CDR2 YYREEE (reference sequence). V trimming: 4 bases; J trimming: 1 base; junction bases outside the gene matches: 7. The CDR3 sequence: CASSARQGRNTEAFF. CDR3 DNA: TGTGCCAGCAGCGCAAGACAGGGAAGGAACACTGAAGCTTTCTTT. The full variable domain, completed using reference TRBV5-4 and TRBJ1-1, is ETGVTQSPTHLIKTRGQQVTLRCSSQSGHNTVSWYQQALGQGPQFIFQYYREEENGRGNFPPRFSGLQFPNYSSELNVNALELDDSALYLCASSARQGRNTEAFFGQGTRLTVV.

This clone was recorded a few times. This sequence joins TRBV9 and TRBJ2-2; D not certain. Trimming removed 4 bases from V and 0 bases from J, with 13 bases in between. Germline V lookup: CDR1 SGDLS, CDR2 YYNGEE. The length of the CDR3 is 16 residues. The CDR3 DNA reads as TGTGCCAGCAGCCCTCGAGAAGTCCCGAACACCGGGGAGCTGTTTTTT. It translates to CASSPREVPNTGELFF.

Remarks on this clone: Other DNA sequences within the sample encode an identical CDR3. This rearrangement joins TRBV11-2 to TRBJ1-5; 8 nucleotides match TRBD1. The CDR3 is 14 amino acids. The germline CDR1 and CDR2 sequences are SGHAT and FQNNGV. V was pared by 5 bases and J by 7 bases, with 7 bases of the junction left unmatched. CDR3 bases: TGTGCCAGCAGCCCTGGACAGGGAGGACAGCCCCAGCATTTT. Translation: CASSPGQGGQPQHF. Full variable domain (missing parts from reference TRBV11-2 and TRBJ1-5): EAGVAQSPRYKIIEKRQSVAFWCNPISGHATLYWYQQILGQGPKLLIQFQNNGVVDDSQLPKDRFSAERLKGVDSTLKIQPAKLEDSAVYLCASSPGQGGQPQHFGDGTRLSIL.

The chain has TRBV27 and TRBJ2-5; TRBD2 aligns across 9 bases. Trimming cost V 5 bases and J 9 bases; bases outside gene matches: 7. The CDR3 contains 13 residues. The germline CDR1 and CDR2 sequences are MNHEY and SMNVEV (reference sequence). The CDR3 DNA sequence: TGTGCCAGCAGTCCCGGGACTAGCACGGCCCAGTACTTC. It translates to CASSPGTSTAQYF.

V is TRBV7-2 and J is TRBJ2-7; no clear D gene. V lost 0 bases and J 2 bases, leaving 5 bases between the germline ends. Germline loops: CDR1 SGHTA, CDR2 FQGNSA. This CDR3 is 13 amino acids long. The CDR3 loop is CASSLAAAYEQYF. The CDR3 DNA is TGTGCCAGCAGCTTAGCGGCAGCCTACGAGCAGTACTTC.

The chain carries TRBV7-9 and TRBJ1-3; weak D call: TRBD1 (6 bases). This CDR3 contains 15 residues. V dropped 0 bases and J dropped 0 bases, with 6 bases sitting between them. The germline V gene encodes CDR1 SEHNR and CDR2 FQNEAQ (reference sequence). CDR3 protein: CASSLAGHSGNTIYF. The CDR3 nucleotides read TGTGCCAGCAGCTTAGCGGGACACTCTGGAAACACCATATATTTT.

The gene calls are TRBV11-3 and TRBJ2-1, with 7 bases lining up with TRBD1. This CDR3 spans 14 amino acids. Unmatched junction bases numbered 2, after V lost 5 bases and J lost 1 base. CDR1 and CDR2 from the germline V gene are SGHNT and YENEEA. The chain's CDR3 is CASSPTGSYNEQFF. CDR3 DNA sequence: TGTGCCAGCAGCCCGACAGGGTCCTACAATGAGCAGTTCTTC.

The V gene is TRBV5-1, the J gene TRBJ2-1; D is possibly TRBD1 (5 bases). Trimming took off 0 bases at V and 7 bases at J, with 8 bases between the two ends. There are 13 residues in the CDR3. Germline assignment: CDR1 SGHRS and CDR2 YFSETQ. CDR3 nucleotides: TGCGCCAGCAGCTTGGAGAAGGGGAATGAGCAGTTCTTC. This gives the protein CASSLEKGNEQFF.

The CDR3 bases are TGTGCCAGCAGCCAGGGTGATAGCAATCAGCCCCAGCATTTT. It translates to CASSQGDSNQPQHF. The chain recombines TRBV9 with TRBJ1-5; tentatively, D is TRBD1 (5 bases). V shed 4 bases and J shed 0 bases, with 8 bases lying between them. Germline CDR1 reads SGDLS; CDR2 reads YYNGEE. The CDR3 is 14 residues long.

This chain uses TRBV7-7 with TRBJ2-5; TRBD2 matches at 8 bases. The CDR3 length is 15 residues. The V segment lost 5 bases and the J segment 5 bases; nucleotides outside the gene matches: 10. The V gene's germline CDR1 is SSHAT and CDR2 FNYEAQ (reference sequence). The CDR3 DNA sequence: TGTGCCAGCAGCCTTAGCGGGGAGGGTGGTGAGACCCAGTACTTC. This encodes CASSLSGEGGETQYF.

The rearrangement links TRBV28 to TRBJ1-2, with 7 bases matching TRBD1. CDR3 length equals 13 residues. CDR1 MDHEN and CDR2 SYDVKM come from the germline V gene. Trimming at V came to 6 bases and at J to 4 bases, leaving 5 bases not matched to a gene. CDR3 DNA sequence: TGTGCCAGCAGAATACAGGGGTCCTATGGCTACACCTTC. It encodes CASRIQGSYGYTF.

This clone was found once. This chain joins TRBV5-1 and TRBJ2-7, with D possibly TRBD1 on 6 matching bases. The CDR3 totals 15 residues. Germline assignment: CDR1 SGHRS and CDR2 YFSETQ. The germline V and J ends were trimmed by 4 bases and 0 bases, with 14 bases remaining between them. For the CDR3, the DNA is TGCGCCAGCAGCCCAGGACAGCCAAGCTCCTACGAGCAGTACTTC. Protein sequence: CASSPGQPSSYEQYF. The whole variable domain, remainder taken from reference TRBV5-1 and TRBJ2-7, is KAGVTQTPRYLIKTRGQQVTLSCSPISGHRSVSWYQQTPGQGLQFLFEYFSETQRNKGNFPGRFSGRQFSNSRSEMNVSTLELGDSALYLCASSPGQPSSYEQYFGPGTRLTVT.

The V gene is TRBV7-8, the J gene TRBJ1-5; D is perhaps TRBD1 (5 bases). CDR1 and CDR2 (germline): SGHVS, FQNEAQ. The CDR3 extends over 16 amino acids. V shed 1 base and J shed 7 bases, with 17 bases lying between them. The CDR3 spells CASSLVGVAIFQPQHF. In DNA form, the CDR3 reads TGTGCCAGCAGCTTAGTAGGGGTCGCGATTTTCCAGCCCCAGCATTTT. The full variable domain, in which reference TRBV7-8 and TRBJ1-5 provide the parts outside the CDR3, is GAGVSQSPRYKVAKRGQDVALRCDPISGHVSLFWYQQALGQGPEFLTYFQNEAQLDKSGLPSDRFFAERPEGSVSTLKIQRTQQEDSAVYLCASSLVGVAIFQPQHFGDGTRLSIL.

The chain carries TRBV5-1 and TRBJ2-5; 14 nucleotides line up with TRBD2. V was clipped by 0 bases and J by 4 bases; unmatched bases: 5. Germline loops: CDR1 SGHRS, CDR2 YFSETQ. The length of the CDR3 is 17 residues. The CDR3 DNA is TGCGCCAGCAGCTTGGGTGGGACTAGCGGGAGAGGAGAGACCCAGTACTTC. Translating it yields CASSLGGTSGRGETQYF.

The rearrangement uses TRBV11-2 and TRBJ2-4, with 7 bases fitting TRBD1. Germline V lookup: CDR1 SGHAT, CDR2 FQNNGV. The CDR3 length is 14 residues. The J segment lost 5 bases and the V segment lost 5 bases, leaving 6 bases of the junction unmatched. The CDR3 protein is CASSPRTGENIQYF. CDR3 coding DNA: TGTGCCAGCAGCCCCAGGACAGGTGAAAACATTCAGTACTTC.

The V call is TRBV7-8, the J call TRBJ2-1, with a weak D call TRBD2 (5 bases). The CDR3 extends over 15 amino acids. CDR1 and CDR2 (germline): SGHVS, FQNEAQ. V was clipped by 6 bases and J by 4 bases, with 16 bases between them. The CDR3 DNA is TGTGCCAGCAGTTATCGGGTAGCGAGATACAATGAGCAGTTCTTC. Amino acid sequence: CASSYRVARYNEQFF.

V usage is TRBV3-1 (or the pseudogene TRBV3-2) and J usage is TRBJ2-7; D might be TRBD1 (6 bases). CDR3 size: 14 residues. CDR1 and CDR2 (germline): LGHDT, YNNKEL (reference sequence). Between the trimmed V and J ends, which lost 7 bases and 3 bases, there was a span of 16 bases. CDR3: CASTKRGQSYEQYF. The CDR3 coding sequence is TGTGCCAGCACCAAAAGAGGACAGAGCTACGAGCAGTACTTC.

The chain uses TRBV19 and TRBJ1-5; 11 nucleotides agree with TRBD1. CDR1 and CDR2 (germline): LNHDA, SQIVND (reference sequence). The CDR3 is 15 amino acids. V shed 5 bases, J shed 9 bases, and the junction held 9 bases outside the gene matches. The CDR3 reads CASSASLGTGGPQHF. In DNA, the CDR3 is TGTGCCAGTAGTGCCTCCTTAGGGACAGGGGGGCCCCAGCATTTT.

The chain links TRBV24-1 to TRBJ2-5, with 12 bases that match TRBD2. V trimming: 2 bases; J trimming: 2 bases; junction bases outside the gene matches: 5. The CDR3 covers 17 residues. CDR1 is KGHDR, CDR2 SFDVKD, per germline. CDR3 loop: CATSDSGTSGPQETQYF. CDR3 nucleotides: TGTGCCACCAGTGATTCCGGGACTAGCGGGCCTCAAGAGACCCAGTACTTC.